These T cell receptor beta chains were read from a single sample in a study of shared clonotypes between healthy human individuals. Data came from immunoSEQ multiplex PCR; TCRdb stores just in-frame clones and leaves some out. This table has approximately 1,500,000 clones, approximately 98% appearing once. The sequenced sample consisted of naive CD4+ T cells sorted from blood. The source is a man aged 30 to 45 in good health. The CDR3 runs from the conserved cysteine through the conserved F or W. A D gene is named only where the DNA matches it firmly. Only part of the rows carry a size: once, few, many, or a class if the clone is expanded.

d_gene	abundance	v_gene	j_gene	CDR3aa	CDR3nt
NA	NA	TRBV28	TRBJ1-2	CASSRRLYGYTF	TGTGCCAGCAGCCGAAGACTCTATGGCTACACCTTC
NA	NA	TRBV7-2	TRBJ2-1	CASSGTDTAHNEQFF	TGTGCCAGCAGCGGGACCGATACGGCCCACAATGAGCAGTTCTTC
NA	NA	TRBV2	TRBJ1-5	CASSGPNQPQHF	TGTGCCAGCAGCGGACCTAATCAGCCCCAGCATTTT
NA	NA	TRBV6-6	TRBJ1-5	CASSYWKGDQPQHF	TGTGCCAGCAGTTACTGGAAGGGGGATCAGCCCCAGCATTTT
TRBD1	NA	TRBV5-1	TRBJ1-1	CASSHPGQVITEAFF	TGCGCCAGCAGCCATCCGGGACAGGTGATAACTGAAGCTTTCTTT
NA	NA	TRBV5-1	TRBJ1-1	CASSLNGGNTEAFF	TGCGCCAGCAGCTTGAACGGTGGGAACACTGAAGCTTTCTTT
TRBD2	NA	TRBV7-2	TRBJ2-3	CASSLQAGGTDTQYF	TGTGCCAGCAGCTTACAAGCGGGAGGCACAGATACGCAGTATTTT
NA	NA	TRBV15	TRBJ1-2	CATSRWEGGLGGYTF	TGTGCCACCAGCAGATGGGAGGGAGGGCTTGGGGGCTACACCTTC
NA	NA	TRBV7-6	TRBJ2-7	CASSLSGGRSEQYF	TGTGCCAGCAGCTTAAGCGGCGGCCGGAGCGAGCAGTACTTC
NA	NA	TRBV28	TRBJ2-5	CASSFGGPNQETQYF	TGTGCCAGCAGTTTCGGTGGGCCTAACCAAGAGACCCAGTACTTC
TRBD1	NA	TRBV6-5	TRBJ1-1	CASSRDRVDPEAFF	TGTGCCAGCAGTAGGGACAGGGTCGACCCTGAAGCTTTCTTT
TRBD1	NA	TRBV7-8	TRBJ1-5	CASSFIQTGGGWPQHF	TGTGCCAGCAGTTTTATTCAGACAGGGGGCGGATGGCCCCAGCATTTT
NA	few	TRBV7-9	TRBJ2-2	CASSGRSGELFF	TGTGCCAGCAGCGGACGATCCGGGGAGCTGTTTTTT
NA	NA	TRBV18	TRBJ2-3	CASSQAAGTDTQYF	TGTGCCAGCTCACAGGCGGCTGGCACAGATACGCAGTATTTT
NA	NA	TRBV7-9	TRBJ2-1	CASSFFRESDEQFF	TGTGCCAGCAGCTTTTTCAGGGAAAGTGATGAGCAGTTCTTC
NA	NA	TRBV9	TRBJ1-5	CASSDRDSVSQPQHF	TGTGCCAGCAGCGACCGGGACTCGGTTTCTCAGCCCCAGCATTTT
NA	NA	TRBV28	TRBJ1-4	CASSFGRQRLFF	TGTGCCAGCAGTTTCGGGAGACAACGCCTGTTTTTT
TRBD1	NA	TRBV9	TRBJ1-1	CASSRTGNTEAFF	TGTGCCAGCTCCCGGACAGGCAACACTGAAGCTTTCTTT
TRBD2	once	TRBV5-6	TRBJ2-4	CASSWGGTKDLGAKNIQYF	TGTGCCAGCAGTTGGGGTGGGACTAAAGACTTGGGAGCCAAAAACATTCAGTACTTC
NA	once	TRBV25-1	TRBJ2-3	CASSVKGDTQYF	TGTGCCAGCAGTGTAAAGGGAGATACGCAGTATTTT
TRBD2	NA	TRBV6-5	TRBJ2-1	CASHARLAGVYEQFF	TGTGCCAGTCACGCCCGACTAGCGGGAGTCTATGAGCAGTTCTTC
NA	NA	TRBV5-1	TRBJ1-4	CASSSGGGVGEKLFF	TGCGCCAGCAGCTCGGGCGGGGGCGTTGGTGAAAAACTGTTTTTT
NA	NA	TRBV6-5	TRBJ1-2	CASSGGYGYTF	TGTGCCAGCAGTGGTGGCTATGGCTACACCTTC
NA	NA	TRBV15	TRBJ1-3	CATSRDLGGGSGNTIYF	TGTGCCACCAGCAGAGACCTGGGGGGAGGTTCTGGAAACACCATATATTTT
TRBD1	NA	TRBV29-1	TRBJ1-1	CSGGQAEAEAFF	TGCAGCGGAGGACAGGCGGAGGCTGAAGCTTTCTTT
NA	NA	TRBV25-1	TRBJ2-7	CASSDGTDSYEQYF	TGTGCCAGCAGTGACGGGACCGATTCCTACGAGCAGTACTTC
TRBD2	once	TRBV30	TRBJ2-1	CAWSVLLTSGRAGEQFF	TGTGCCTGGAGTGTCTTGCTGACTAGCGGGAGGGCAGGTGAGCAGTTCTTC
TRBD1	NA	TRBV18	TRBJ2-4	CASSSGTGQAQYF	TGTGCCAGCTCATCCGGGACAGGTCAGGCTCAGTACTTC
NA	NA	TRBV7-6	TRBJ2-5	CASSLGLAGGQETQYF	TGTGCCAGCAGCTTAGGGCTAGCCGGGGGCCAAGAGACCCAGTACTTC
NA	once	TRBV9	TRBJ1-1	CASSPLSGASTEAFF	TGTGCCAGCAGCCCGCTTTCGGGGGCCTCCACTGAAGCTTTCTTT
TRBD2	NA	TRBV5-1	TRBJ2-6	CASSSGLAGANVLTF	TGCGCCAGCAGCTCCGGACTAGCTGGGGCCAACGTCCTGACTTTC
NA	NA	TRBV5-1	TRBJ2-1	CASSSVPGNEQFF	TGCGCCAGCAGCTCGGTCCCAGGCAATGAGCAGTTCTTC
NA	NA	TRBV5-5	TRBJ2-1	CASSLYVVAGGTHNEQFF	TGTGCCAGCAGCTTGTATGTAGTTGCAGGGGGGACACACAATGAGCAGTTCTTC
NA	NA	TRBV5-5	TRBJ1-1	CASSSPGGMNTEAFF	TGTGCCAGCAGCTCCCCCGGGGGTATGAACACTGAAGCTTTCTTT
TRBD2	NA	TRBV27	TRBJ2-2	CASGSGRAHTGELFF	TGTGCCAGCGGTAGCGGGAGGGCCCACACCGGGGAGCTGTTTTTT
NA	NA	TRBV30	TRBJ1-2	CAWKAGTNYGYTF	TGTGCCTGGAAGGCTGGAACTAACTATGGCTACACCTTC
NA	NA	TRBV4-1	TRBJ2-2	CASSQFSPNTGELFF	TGCGCCAGCAGCCAATTTTCACCGAACACCGGGGAGCTGTTTTTT
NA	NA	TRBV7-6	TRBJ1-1	CASSLATVGTEAFF	TGTGCCAGCAGCTTAGCGACGGTTGGAACTGAAGCTTTCTTT
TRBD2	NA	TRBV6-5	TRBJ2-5	CASSRLARQETQYF	TGTGCCAGCAGCCGACTAGCGCGCCAAGAGACCCAGTACTTC
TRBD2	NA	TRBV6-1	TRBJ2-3	CASTGAGVGDTQYF	TGTGCCAGCACTGGGGCGGGAGTCGGAGATACGCAGTATTTT
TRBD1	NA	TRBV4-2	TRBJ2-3	CASSRQGELGTDTQYF	TGTGCCAGCAGCAGACAGGGGGAACTAGGCACAGATACGCAGTATTTT
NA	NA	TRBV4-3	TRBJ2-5	CASSQDPPDTPRETQYF	TGCGCCAGCAGCCAAGATCCTCCGGATACCCCCAGGGAGACCCAGTACTTC
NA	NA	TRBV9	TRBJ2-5	CASSRGYRETQYF	TGTGCCAGCAGCAGGGGGTATCGGGAGACCCAGTACTTC
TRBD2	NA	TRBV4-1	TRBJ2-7	CASSQEGLAGKYEQYF	TGCGCCAGCAGCCAAGAAGGACTAGCGGGAAAGTACGAGCAGTACTTC
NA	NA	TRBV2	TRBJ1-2	CASSGRQSYGYTF	TGTGCCAGCAGTGGGAGACAGTCGTATGGCTACACCTTC
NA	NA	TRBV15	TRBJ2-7	CATSRGFMGSYEQYF	TGTGCCACCAGCAGAGGATTTATGGGGTCCTACGAGCAGTACTTC
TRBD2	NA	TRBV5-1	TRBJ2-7	CASSFRGDIAYEQYF	TGCGCCAGCAGCTTTCGGGGGGATATAGCCTACGAGCAGTACTTC
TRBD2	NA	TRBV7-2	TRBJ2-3	CATKEGSGPPDTQYF	TGTGCCACGAAGGAGGGTAGCGGGCCCCCGGATACGCAGTATTTT
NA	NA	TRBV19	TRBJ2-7	CASSRAVNSYEQYF	TGTGCCAGTTCACGGGCCGTTAACTCCTACGAGCAGTACTTC
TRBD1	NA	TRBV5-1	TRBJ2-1	CASSNQGQVGYNEQFF	TGCGCCAGCAGCAACCAGGGACAGGTGGGTTACAATGAGCAGTTCTTC